This T cell receptor beta chain was identified during a study of response to subunit inactivated influenza vaccine. Whole-study results and caveats: A suggestion made by the authors is that each seasonal influenza vaccination recruits few new T cells.

A single record per CDR3 protein comes from TCRdb applying MiXCR to the RT-PCR reads. The sample holds 710,000 or so distinct CDR3 sequences, 15% to 19% seen once. About this clonotype itself: What it binds is not known.

Trimming took off 6 bases at V and 1 base at J, with 4 bases between the two ends. The CDR3 is 13 amino acids. Germline loops: CDR1 SNHLY, CDR2 FYNNEI. The clonotype originates from a man aged 50 to 59 who received an inactivated influenza vaccine. The specimen was PBMCs from blood, collected about 13 days after vaccination. This sequence joins TRBV2 and TRBJ1-6; no clear D. The CDR3 DNA reads TGTGCCAGCAGGGGTTCCTATAATTCACCCCTCCACTTT. Its translation is CASRGSYNSPLHF.